The clone carrying this T cell receptor (beta chain) appeared a few times. Its antigen is not known. Germline CDR1 reads LNHDA; CDR2 reads SQIVND (reference sequence). V was clipped by 6 bases and J by 6 bases; unmatched bases: 8. The length of the CDR3 is 14 residues. Combined were second doses at about 4 or about 12 weeks. Measured with immunoSEQ multiplex PCR; TCRdb has only the in-frame clones, and not every one. This sample has about 94,000 clones; 75% to 90% occur once, and the top ten carry around 5%. The entry originates in a study of T cell responses to AZD1222 COVID-19 vaccine. Whole-study results and caveats: Without day 14 samples, only post-peak T cell repertoires were studied. White British people made up most donors, females outnumbered males, and clonal diversity was possibly underestimated.

The genes are TRBV19 and TRBJ2-5, with 9 bases lining up with TRBD1. The sequence derives from an adult who received the AZD1222 COVID-19 vaccine. This sample comprised peripheral blood, obtained 28 days after the second AZD1222 dose. CDR3 region: CASRRDRASKTQYF. Written as DNA, the CDR3 is TGTGCCAGTAGGAGGGACAGGGCAAGCAAGACCCAGTACTTC.